Sequencing of this TCR beta chain was carried out in a study of blood T cells in healthy people across ages. Study-level information: Using template switching, researchers captured about one barcoded beta molecule for each two T cells.

Primed by a sample-barcoded 5' primer and a J-beta primer mix, a second PCR proceeded for roughly 6 to 12 cycles. TCRdb reprocessed the 5' RACE reads via MiXCR and lists one record per CDR3 protein. The sample has 1.5 million to 1.9 million distinct CDR3 sequences, roughly two fifths seen once. The V gene lost 5 bases and the J gene lost 1 base, with 11 bases spanning the gap. Germline V CDR1 and CDR2: MNHEY, SVGAGI. The CDR3 runs to 14 residues. Worth noting for this clonotype: Its antigen remains unidentified.

Overall study findings and caveats: Older age coincided with a roughly linear decline in TCR beta diversity per million T cells. Researchers said unsorted PBMCs prevented a conclusive naive versus antigen-experienced comparison. The long-lived group displayed more naive CD4+ cells, plus higher diversity, than the aged donors did.

Sequenced sample: blood. The sequence came from a woman between 18 and 29 years old in good health. This chain uses TRBV6-5 with TRBJ1-1; D is unclear. The CDR3 nucleotides are TGTGCCAGCAGTCCCTCGGCAGGGAACACTGAAGCTTTCTTT. Translation gives CASSPSAGNTEAFF.